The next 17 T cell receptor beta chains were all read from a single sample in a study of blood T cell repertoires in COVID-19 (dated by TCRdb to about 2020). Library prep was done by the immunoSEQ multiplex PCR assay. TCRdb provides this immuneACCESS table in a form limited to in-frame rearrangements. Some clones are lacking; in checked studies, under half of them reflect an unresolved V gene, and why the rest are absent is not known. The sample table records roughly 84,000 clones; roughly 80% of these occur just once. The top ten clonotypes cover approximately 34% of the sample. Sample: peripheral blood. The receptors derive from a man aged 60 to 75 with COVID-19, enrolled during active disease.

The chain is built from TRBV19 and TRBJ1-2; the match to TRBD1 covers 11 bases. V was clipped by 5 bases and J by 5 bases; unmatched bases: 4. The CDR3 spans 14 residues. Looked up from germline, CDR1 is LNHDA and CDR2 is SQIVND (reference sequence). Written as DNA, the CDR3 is TGTGCCAGTAGTGAGGGACAGGGGGAATATGGCTACACCTTC. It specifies CASSEGQGEYGYTF.

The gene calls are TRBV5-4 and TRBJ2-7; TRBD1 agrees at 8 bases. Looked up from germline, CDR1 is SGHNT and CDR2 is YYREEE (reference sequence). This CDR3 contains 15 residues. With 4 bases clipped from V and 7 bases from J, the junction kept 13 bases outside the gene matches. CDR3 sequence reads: CASSPLGGQAQEQYF. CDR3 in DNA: TGTGCCAGCAGCCCTCTAGGGGGACAGGCCCAAGAGCAGTACTTC.

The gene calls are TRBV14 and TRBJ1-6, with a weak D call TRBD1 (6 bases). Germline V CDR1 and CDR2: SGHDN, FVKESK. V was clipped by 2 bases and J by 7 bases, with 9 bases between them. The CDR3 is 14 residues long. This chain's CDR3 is CASSQNRANSPLHF. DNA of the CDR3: TGTGCCAGCAGCCAAAACAGGGCGAATTCACCCCTCCACTTT. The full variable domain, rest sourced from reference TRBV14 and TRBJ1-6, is EAGVTQFPSHSVIEKGQTVTLRCDPISGHDNLYWYRRVMGKEIKFLLHFVKESKQDESGMPNNRFLAERTGGTYSTLKVQPAELEDSGVYFCASSQNRANSPLHFGNGTRLTVT.

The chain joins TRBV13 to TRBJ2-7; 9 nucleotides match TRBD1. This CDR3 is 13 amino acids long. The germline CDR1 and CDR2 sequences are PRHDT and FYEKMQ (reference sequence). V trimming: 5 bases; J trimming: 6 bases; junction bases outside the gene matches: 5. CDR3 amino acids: CASSRGQGGEQYF. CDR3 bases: TGTGCCAGCAGCCGGGGACAGGGCGGCGAGCAGTACTTC.

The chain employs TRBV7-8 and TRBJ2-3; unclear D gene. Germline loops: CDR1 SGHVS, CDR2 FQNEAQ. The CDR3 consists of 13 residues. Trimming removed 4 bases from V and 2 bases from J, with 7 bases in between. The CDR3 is CASSSQSTDTQYF. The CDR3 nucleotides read TGTGCCAGCAGCTCACAGTCCACAGATACGCAGTATTTT.

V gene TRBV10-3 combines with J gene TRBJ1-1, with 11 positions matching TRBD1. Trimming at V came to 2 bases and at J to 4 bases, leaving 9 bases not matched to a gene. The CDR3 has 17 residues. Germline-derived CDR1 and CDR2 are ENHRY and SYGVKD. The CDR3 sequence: CAISEPLDRGRGTEAFF. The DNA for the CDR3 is TGTGCCATCAGTGAGCCCTTGGACAGGGGGCGTGGCACTGAAGCTTTCTTT.

The CDR3 nucleotides read TGTGCCAGCAGAATGACTGGGAGACACACAGATACGCAGTATTTT. Translating gives CASRMTGRHTDTQYF. V is TRBV27 and J is TRBJ2-3, with a possible D match to TRBD2 (5 bases). The germline V and J ends were trimmed by 6 bases and 2 bases, with 15 bases remaining between them. This CDR3 comprises 15 residues. CDR1 is MNHEY, CDR2 SMNVEV, per germline (reference sequence).

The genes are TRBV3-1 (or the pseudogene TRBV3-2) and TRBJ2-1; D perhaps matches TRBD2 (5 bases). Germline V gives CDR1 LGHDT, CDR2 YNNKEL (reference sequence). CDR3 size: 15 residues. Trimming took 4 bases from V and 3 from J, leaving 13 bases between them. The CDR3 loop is CASSPTGLIYNEQFF. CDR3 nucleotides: TGTGCCAGCAGCCCCACGGGATTAATCTACAATGAGCAGTTCTTC.

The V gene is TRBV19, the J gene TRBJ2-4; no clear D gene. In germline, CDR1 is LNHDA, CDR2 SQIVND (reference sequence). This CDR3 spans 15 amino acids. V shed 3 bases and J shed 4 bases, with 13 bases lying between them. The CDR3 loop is CASSIRKVEKNIQYF. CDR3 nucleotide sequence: TGTGCCAGTAGTATTCGCAAAGTCGAGAAAAACATTCAGTACTTC.

This CDR3 reads CARSPYTGELFF. Written as DNA, the CDR3 is TGTGCCAGAAGCCCTTACACCGGGGAGCTGTTTTTT. The V gene is TRBV5-3, the J gene TRBJ2-2, with no clear D. TRBV5-3 is sorted into the ORF group, with uncertain function. V was clipped by 4 bases and J by 3 bases, with 4 bases between them. The CDR3 runs 12 residues.

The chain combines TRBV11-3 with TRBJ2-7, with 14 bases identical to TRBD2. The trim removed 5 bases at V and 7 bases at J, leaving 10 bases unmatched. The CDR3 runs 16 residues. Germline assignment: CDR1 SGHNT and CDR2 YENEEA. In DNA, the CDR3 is TGTGCCAGCAGCCCCGGACTAGCGGGAGGTGCAAGGGAGCAGTACTTC. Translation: CASSPGLAGGAREQYF.

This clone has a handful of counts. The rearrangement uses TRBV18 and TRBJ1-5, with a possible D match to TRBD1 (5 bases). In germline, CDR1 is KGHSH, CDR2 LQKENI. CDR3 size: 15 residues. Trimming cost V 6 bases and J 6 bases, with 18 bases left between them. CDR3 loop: CASSPIGQSVQPQHF. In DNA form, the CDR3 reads TGTGCCAGCTCGCCCATCGGACAATCCGTTCAGCCCCAGCATTTT.

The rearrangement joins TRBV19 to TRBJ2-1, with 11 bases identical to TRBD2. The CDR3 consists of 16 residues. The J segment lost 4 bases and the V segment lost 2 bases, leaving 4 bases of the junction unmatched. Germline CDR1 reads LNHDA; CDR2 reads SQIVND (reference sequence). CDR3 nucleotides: TGTGCCAGTAGTATACTAGCGGGAGGCACATACAATGAGCAGTTCTTC. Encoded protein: CASSILAGGTYNEQFF.

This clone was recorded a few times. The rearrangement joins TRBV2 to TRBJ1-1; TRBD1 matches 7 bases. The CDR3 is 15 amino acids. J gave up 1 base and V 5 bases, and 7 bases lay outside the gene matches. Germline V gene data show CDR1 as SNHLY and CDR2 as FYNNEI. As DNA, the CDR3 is TGTGCCAGCAGTCTACAGGGGTGGGGGAACACTGAAGCTTTCTTT. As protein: CASSLQGWGNTEAFF.

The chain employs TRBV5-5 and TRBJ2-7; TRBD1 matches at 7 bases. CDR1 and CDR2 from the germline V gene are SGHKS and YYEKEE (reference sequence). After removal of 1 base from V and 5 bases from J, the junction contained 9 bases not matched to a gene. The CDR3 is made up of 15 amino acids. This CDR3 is CASSLIAGGSHEQYF. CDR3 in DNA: TGTGCCAGCAGCTTGATAGCAGGGGGTTCCCACGAGCAGTACTTC.

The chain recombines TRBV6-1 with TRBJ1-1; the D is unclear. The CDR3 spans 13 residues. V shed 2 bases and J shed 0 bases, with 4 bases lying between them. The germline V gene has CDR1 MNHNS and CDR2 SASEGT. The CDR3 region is CASSEFLNTEAFF. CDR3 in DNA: TGTGCCAGCAGTGAATTCTTGAACACTGAAGCTTTCTTT.

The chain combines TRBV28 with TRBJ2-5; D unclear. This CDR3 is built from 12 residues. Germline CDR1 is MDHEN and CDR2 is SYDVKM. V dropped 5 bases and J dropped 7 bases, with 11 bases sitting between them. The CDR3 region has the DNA TGTGCCAGCAGTAACACGGCGGCGACCCAGTACTTC. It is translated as CASSNTAATQYF.